This entry features one TCR beta chain sequence. What it recognizes is unknown. This sample is part of a study of OX40 agonist ivuxolimab in advanced cancers. Autoimmune disease history or systemic immunosuppression meant exclusion. The germline V gene has CDR1 MGHRA and CDR2 YSYEKL. V lost 0 bases and J 8 bases, leaving 8 bases between the germline ends. This CDR3 is 13 amino acids long. The assay was immunoSEQ multiplex PCR, and TCRdb's table has in-frame clones only and misses some. This table holds some 40,000 clones, about 90% found once. The study's findings and limits: Certain nonresponders likewise exhibited a low normalized T-cell clonal expansion.

The TCR comes from an adult with an advanced solid tumor such as melanoma, head and neck, liver or kidney cancer. This chain links TRBV4-1 with TRBJ2-1; D gene ambiguous. Sequenced material: CD4+ or CD8+ T cells sorted from blood, taken in a trial of the OX40 agonist ivuxolimab. In DNA form, the CDR3 reads TGCGCCAGCAGCCAAGATAGAGGCGATGAGCAGTTCTTC. Its protein product is CASSQDRGDEQFF.